This TCR beta chain was documented in a study of T cell responses to AZD1222 COVID-19 vaccine. Overall study results and limits: Increased Spike-specific TCR breadth and depth were observed after two AZD1222 doses. Clonal diversity was possibly underestimated, and the donors were mostly white British, with more females.

Remarks on this clone: Its target is unknown. An end of the junction differs from the germline gene, which may be a read error.

Analyses pooled second doses at about 4 or about 12 weeks. Germline CDR1 reads KGHSH; CDR2 reads LQKENI. The CDR3 has 15 residues. TCRdb keeps only in-frame clones here, not all; method: immunoSEQ multiplex PCR. The table records about 110,000 clones, around 87% of them present only once. The clonotype was recovered from an adult who received the AZD1222 COVID-19 vaccine. This chain joins TRBV18 and TRBJ1-5; D is ambiguous. The sample consisted of peripheral blood, taken 28 days after the second AZD1222 dose. As DNA, the CDR3 is TGTGCCAGCTCAGTACGGACGTCTCGAAATCAGTCCCAGCATTTT. Translation gives CASSVRTSRNQSQHF.